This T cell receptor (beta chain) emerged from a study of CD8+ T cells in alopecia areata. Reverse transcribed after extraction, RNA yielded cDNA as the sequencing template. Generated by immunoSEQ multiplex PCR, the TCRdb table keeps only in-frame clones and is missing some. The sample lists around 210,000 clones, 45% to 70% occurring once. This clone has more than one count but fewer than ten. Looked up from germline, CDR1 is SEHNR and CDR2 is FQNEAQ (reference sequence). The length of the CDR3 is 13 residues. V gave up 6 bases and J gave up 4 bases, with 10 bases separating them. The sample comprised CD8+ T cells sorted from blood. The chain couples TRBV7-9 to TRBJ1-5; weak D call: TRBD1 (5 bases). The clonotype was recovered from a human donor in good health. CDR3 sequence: CASSGGPNQPQHF. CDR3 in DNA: TGTGCCAGCAGTGGGGGACCTAATCAGCCCCAGCATTTT.